This T cell receptor (beta chain) was observed in a study of cytomegalovirus exposure and HLA in healthy donors. V was pared by 2 bases and J by 5 bases, with 11 bases of the junction left unmatched. Per the germline V gene, CDR1 is GTSNPN and CDR2 is SVGIG (reference sequence). CDR3 length equals 15 residues. Some clones are missing from TCRdb's copy, which holds only in-frame ones; the method was immunoSEQ multiplex PCR. The sample holds 150,000 or so clones, around 83% seen once. The V and J genes are TRBV30 and TRBJ1-1; 7 bases agree with TRBD1. Sequencing used PBMCs. This sequence was found in a human donor in good health. This CDR3 is CAWSQKRGQRTEAFF. The CDR3 nucleotides are TGTGCCTGGAGTCAAAAGAGGGGGCAAAGGACTGAAGCTTTCTTT.